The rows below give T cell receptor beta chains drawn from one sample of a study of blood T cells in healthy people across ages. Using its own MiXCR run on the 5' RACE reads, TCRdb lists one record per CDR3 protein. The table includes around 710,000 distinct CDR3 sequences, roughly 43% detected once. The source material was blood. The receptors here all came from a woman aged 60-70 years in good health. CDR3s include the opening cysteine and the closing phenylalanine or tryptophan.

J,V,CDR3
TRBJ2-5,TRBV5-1,CASSFPRLREGRETQYF
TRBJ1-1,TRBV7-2,CASSDTGGVVAFF
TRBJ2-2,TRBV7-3,CASSPWAGDTGELFF
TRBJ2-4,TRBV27,CASSWTGENIQYF
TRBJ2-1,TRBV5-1,CASNLRTGAHNEQFF
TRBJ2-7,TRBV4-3,CASSRSAAGGYEQYF
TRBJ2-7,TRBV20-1,CSSIDRVPEGAEQYF
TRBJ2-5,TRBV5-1,CASSFGRTQETQYF
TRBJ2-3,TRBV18,CASSPRQVPTDTQYF
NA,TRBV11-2,CASGLDRGVGEQYF
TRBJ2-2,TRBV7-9,CASSWDSGELFF
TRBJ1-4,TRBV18,CASTPTGSYEKLFF
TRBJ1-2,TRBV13,CASSRGTGTGYTF
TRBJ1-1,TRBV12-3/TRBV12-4,CASSLSTGEAFF
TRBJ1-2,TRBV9,CASSVGQGTNYGYTF
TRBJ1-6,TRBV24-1,CATRGQRNSPLHF
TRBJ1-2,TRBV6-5,CASSWVPSFNYGYTF
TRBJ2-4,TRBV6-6,CASRPPQGAKNIQYF
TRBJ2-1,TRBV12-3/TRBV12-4,CASSGRETYNEQFF
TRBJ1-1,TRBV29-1,CSVLRGRNTEAFF
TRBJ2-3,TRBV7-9,CASSLGAAGGPKSRPDTQYF
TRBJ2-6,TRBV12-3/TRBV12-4,CARFKGAAGANVLTF
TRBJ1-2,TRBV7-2,CASSLPLWGARHGYTF
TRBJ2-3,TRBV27,CASSLITQATDTQYF
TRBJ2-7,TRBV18,CASSPLGLAGRPDEQYF
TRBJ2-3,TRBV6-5,CAGSYSIVAGGTDTQYF
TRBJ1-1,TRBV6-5,CASRPAIRVSTEAFF
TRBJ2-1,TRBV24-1,CATSGFGGHDPNEQFF
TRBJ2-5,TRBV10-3,CAISEMGTAIEQYF
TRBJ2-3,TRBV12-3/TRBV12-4,CATGVEAADTQYF
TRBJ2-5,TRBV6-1,CASTLRVLAGSYQETQYF
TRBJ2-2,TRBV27,CASSWDREYGELFF
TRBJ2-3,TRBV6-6,CASKLAGSPSDTQYF
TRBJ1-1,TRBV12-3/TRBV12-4,CASSLSTPGTEAFF
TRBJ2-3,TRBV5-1,CASSGVSGSTDTQYF
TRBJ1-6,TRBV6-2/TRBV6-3,CASNLGSGRNSPLHF
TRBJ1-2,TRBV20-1,CSARDLSFNYGYTF
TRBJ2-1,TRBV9,CASSPIRLLPKQFF
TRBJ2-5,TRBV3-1,CASSSWTSGGEETQYF
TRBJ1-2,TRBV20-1,CSATRGGYTF
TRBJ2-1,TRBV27,CASSLEAGGSIRNEQFF
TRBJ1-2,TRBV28,CASSYQGQGYTF
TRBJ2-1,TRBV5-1,CASSVPDRHNEQFF
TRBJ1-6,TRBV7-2,CASSLGGQGARNSPLHF
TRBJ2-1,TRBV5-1,CASRNSPTADSSYNEQFF
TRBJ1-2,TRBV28,CASSLSLGDSYGYTF
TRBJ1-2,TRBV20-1,CSAAIPSVGYGYTF
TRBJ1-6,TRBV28,CVSRTPAPRENSPLHF